The sequence of this TCR beta chain was determined in a study of CD8+CD57+ T cells in acquired aplastic anemia. In germline, CDR1 is SGHVS, CDR2 FQNEAQ. V was shortened by 4 bases and J by 5 bases, with 7 bases between the two germline ends. The CDR3 loop spans 12 amino acids. TCR beta VDJ combinations and CDR3 sequences were profiled from genomic DNA. TCRdb ran MiXCR on the reads and lists one entry per CDR3 protein. The sample includes 150,000 or so distinct CDR3 sequences, 45% to 55% of them seen just once. The patients chosen for sequencing had shown expansion of CD8+CD57+ cells (detected by flow cytometry).

The sample taken for sequencing was sorted CD4+, CD8+, or CD8+CD57+ T cells (not recorded which) from PBMCs. The clonotype comes from a human donor with aplastic anemia. The chain has TRBV7-8 and TRBJ2-3; D remains unclear. CDR3 DNA: TGTGCCAGCAGCTCCGCCCGAGATACGCAGTATTTT. Its protein product is CASSSARDTQYF.